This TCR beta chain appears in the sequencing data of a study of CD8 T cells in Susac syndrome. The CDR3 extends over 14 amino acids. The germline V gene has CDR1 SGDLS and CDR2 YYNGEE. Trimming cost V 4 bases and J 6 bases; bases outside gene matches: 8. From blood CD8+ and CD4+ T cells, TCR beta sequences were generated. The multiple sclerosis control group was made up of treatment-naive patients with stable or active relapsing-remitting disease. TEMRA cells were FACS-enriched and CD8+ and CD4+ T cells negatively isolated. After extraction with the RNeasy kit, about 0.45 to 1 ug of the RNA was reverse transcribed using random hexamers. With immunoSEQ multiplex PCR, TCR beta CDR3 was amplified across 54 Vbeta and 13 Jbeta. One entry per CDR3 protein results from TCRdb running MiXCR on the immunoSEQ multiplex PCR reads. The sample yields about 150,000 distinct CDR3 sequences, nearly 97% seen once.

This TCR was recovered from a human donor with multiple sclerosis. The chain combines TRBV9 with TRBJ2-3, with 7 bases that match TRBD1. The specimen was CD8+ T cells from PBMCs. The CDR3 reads CASSKMGQLDTQYF. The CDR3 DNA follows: TGTGCCAGCAGCAAAATGGGACAGCTTGATACGCAGTATTTT. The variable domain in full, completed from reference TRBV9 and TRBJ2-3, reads DSGVTQTPKHLITATGQRVTLRCSPRSGDLSVYWYQQSLDQGLQFLIQYYNGEERAKGNILERFSAQQFPDLHSELNLSSLELGDSALYFCASSKMGQLDTQYFGPGTRLTVL.